What follows are 7 T cell receptor beta chains derived from one specimen sequenced in a study of HIV-infected children after antiretroviral therapy interruption. The TCR library was built from RNA with a 3' RACE protocol and unique molecular identifiers. TCRdb ran MiXCR on the 3' RACE reads and lists one entry per CDR3 protein. The table has around 41,000 distinct CDR3 sequences, over 6.5% seen once. Treatment of the sample: PENTA 11 planned treatment interruption arm or continuous ART arm. This material consisted of CD45RA+ CD4+ T cells from PBMCs, pooled from several time points, taken from a donor given antiretroviral therapy, either interrupted or continuous. Subset reported: naive CD4+ CD45RA+ CD45RO- T cells. The receptor set was obtained from a pool of human donors with HIV.

This clonotype was recorded many times. The rearrangement links TRBV12-3 or TRBV12-4 to TRBJ2-5; TRBD2 aligns across 12 bases. The ends lost 3 bases at V and 5 bases at J; junction bases unmatched: 13. This CDR3 has 18 amino acids. The CDR3 loop reads CASSFFSSGGAGRETQYF. DNA for the CDR3: TGTGCCAGCAGTTTTTTTTCTAGCGGGGGGGCCGGTAGGGAGACCCAGTACTTC.

This clonotype was observed at least ten times. The chain couples TRBV4-1 to TRBJ1-5; D ambiguous. This CDR3 has 14 residues. Germline CDR1 is MGHRA and CDR2 is YSYEKL. Trimming took off 1 base at V and 0 bases at J, with 4 bases between the two ends. The CDR3 sequence: CASSQVNSNQPQHF. DNA for the CDR3: TGCGCCAGCAGCCAAGTGAATAGCAATCAGCCCCAGCATTTT.

Only a few counts were recorded for this clonotype. The chain links TRBV11-2 to TRBJ2-7; possibly TRBD1 or TRBD2 for D (5 bases each). With 3 bases removed from V and 2 bases from J, the gap between germline ends came to 14 bases. This CDR3 comprises 15 residues. Germline CDR1 and CDR2: SGHAT and FQNNGV. Written as DNA, the CDR3 is TGTGCCAGCAGCTTGCTCTTTAGGGGACCCTACGAGCAGTACTTC. Its translation is CASSLLFRGPYEQYF.

Many counts were recorded for this clonotype. This chain uses TRBV12-3 or TRBV12-4 with TRBJ2-3; TRBD2 agrees at 11 bases. The CDR3 covers 16 residues. With V trimmed by 5 bases and J by 7 bases, 11 bases remained unmatched. The CDR3 here is CASSPTGLAGVNTQYF. For the CDR3, the DNA is TGTGCCAGCAGTCCCACCGGACTAGCGGGCGTGAATACGCAGTATTTT.

In its sample, this clonotype was seen many times. At one end, the junction sequence differs from germline, possibly due to a read error. V usage is TRBV19 and J usage is TRBJ1-6, with unresolved D. CDR1 and CDR2 from the germline V gene are LNHDA and SQIVND (reference sequence). The CDR3 is 12 residues long. CDR3 amino acids: CASSIVNSPLYF. CDR3 DNA: TGTGCCAGCAGTATAGTTAATTCGCCCCTCTACTTT.

This clonotype was counted many times. The V gene is TRBV19, the J gene TRBJ2-1, with D uncertain. The CDR3 totals 17 residues. V was clipped by 6 bases and J by 2 bases, with 20 bases between them. Germline CDR1 reads LNHDA; CDR2 reads SQIVND (reference sequence). For the CDR3, the DNA is TGTGCCAGTAGACCCTCGGATCGGCCGGTAGCCTACAATGAGCAGTTCTTC. Translated, it gives CASRPSDRPVAYNEQFF.

In its sample, this clonotype was seen many times. This chain links TRBV10-3 with TRBJ2-7; D call uncertain. Germline V gene data show CDR1 as ENHRY and CDR2 as SYGVKD. Trimming left V 6 bases short and J 0 bases short, with 6 bases between. The CDR3 consists of 12 residues. The CDR3 DNA reads as TGTGCCATCAGGCCGAGCTCCTACGAGCAGTACTTC. Translation: CAIRPSSYEQYF.